This record concerns one TCR beta chain sequence. CDR1 and CDR2 from the germline V gene are SEHNR and FQNEAQ (reference sequence). The CDR3 is made up of 15 amino acids. V lost 8 bases and J lost 2; bases outside the gene matches: 9. The sample originates from a study of blood T cell repertoires in COVID-19. Turning to the study itself: From T cells, B-cell-depleted T cells, or PBMCs came the material, which was cDNA or gDNA.

Per the authors' pipeline: Nucleated cell counts were estimated from reference gene primer amplification. Profiled with immunoSEQ multiplex PCR; TCRdb holds only in-frame clones, not every one. V and J calls and clone size are those listed in that table; D and trimming were worked out from the DNA. The table lists just over 650,000 clones, about 90% of them singletons. This TCR derives from a young woman with acute or convalescent COVID-19. Material: peripheral blood. The V and J genes are TRBV7-9 and TRBJ2-1; TRBD1 aligns across 7 bases. The CDR3 spells CASGVSGQTYNEQFF. CDR3 sequence (DNA): TGTGCCAGCGGGGTCTCGGGACAGACCTACAATGAGCAGTTCTTC.